This T cell receptor beta chain was captured by sequencing in a study of shared clonotypes between healthy human individuals. Genomic DNA from each subset was divided evenly over several immunoSEQ plates. Generated by immunoSEQ multiplex PCR, the TCRdb table keeps only in-frame clones and is missing some. Of 1,500,000 or so clones in the sample, approximately 97% were seen once. CDR1 SGHAT and CDR2 FQNNGV come from the germline V gene. The V end was cut by 1 base, the J end by 2 bases, with 13 bases between. The CDR3 extends over 16 amino acids. Sequenced input: naive CD4+ T cells sorted from blood. Subset denoted: CD45RA+ positively selected. The receptor was derived from a man aged 25 to 45 in good health. The chain combines TRBV11-2 with TRBJ2-3; no clear D gene. The CDR3 here is CASSLALSPFTDTQYF. CDR3 nucleotides: TGTGCCAGCAGCTTAGCCCTATCCCCATTCACAGATACGCAGTATTTT.